Following are 24 T cell receptor beta chains from one sample sequenced in a study of blood T cell repertoires in COVID-19. Clones were read by immunoSEQ multiplex PCR, and TCRdb kept only the in-frame ones, dropping some. The table includes approximately 400,000 clones, around 86% detected once. Sequencing used PBMCs or T cells enriched from blood (not recorded which). The origin of the receptors is a woman between 45 and 60 years old who had recovered from COVID-19.

This sequence joins TRBV11-3 and TRBJ1-1, with a weak D call TRBD1 (5 bases). This CDR3 comprises 12 residues. Germline V lookup: CDR1 SGHNT, CDR2 YENEEA. Trimming stripped 2 bases from V and 11 bases from J, with 12 bases between. CDR3 residues: CASSLRRGGAFF. The CDR3 DNA reads TGTGCCAGCAGCTTAAGGAGGGGAGGCGCTTTCTTT.

The chain is built from TRBV30 and TRBJ1-2; TRBD1 aligns across 11 bases. Trimming took 3 bases from V and 8 from J; bases not matched to a gene: 8. The CDR3 extends over 14 amino acids. Looked up from germline, CDR1 is GTSNPN and CDR2 is SVGIG (reference sequence). DNA for the CDR3: TGTGCCTGGAGGGGGACAGGGGGTTTGGAGGGCTACACCTTC. Protein product: CAWRGTGGLEGYTF. Looking up the rest from reference TRBV30 and TRBJ1-2 gives the full variable domain: SQTIHQWPATLVQPVGSPLSLECTVEGTSNPNLYWYRQAAGRGLQLLFYSVGIGQISSEVPQNLSASRPQDRQFILSSKKLLLSDSGFYLCAWRGTGGLEGYTFGSGTRLTVV.

The chain uses TRBV5-6 and TRBJ2-5; D remains ambiguous. V was cut by 0 bases and J by 5 bases, with 11 bases left in between. The CDR3 spans 14 residues. Germline V gene sequence: CDR1 SGHDT, CDR2 YYEEEE. Here the CDR3 reads CASSLGVSLETQYF. Written as DNA, the CDR3 is TGTGCCAGCAGCTTGGGGGTTAGCTTGGAGACCCAGTACTTC. Full variable domain (missing parts from reference TRBV5-6 and TRBJ2-5): DAGVTQSPTHLIKTRGQQVTLRCSPKSGHDTVSWYQQALGQGPQFIFQYYEEEERQRGNFPDRFSGHQFPNYSSELNVNALLLGDSALYLCASSLGVSLETQYFGPGTRLLVL.

In nucleotides, the CDR3 is TGTGCCAGCAGCCCCAGCGGGAGGCTACGGGAGACCCAGTACTTC. Amino acids: CASSPSGRLRETQYF. This rearrangement joins TRBV5-6 to TRBJ2-5, with TRBD2 matching 9 bases. The J segment lost 5 bases and the V segment lost 4 bases, leaving 9 bases of the junction unmatched. CDR1 and CDR2 from the germline V gene are SGHDT and YYEEEE. The CDR3 is 15 amino acids.

V is TRBV19 and J is TRBJ2-7, with 8 bases fitting TRBD1. This CDR3 is built from 13 residues. Trimming at V came to 5 bases and at J to 2 bases, leaving 2 bases not matched to a gene. Germline lookup yields CDR1 LNHDA and CDR2 SQIVND (reference sequence). Here the CDR3 DNA reads TGTGCCAGTAGTGCGGGACAGGCCTACGAGCAGTACTTC. This codes for CASSAGQAYEQYF.

V gene TRBV6-6 combines with J gene TRBJ1-1; D might be TRBD1 (5 bases). From germline, CDR1 is MNHNY and CDR2 SVGAGI (reference sequence). V lost 4 bases and J lost 4, with 16 bases in between. The CDR3 is 15 residues long. CDR3 loop: CASSSAEGLGTEAFF. CDR3 sequence (DNA): TGTGCCAGCAGTTCCGCGGAGGGGTTGGGCACTGAAGCTTTCTTT.

The rearrangement joins TRBV10-3 to TRBJ2-2; 13 bases align to TRBD2. Germline assignment: CDR1 ENHRY and CDR2 SYGVKD. This CDR3 region has 17 residues. V lost 5 bases and J lost 3; bases outside the gene matches: 6. The CDR3 sequence is CAISPTSGRTDTGELFF. In DNA form, the CDR3 reads TGTGCCATCAGTCCGACTAGCGGGAGGACCGACACCGGGGAGCTGTTTTTT.

The CDR3 region is CASSSLLPGMGTEAFF. DNA for the CDR3: TGCGCCAGCAGCTCGCTACTGCCCGGGATGGGGACTGAAGCTTTCTTT. This chain uses TRBV5-1 with TRBJ1-1; D remains ambiguous. Germline V gene data show CDR1 as SGHRS and CDR2 as YFSETQ. The CDR3 runs 16 residues. V lost 3 bases to trimming and J lost 5 bases, with 20 bases between them.

J is TRBJ2-1 and V is TRBV6-5; 12 bases fit TRBD2. V was clipped by 5 bases and J by 7 bases; unmatched bases: 3. Germline V gene sequence: CDR1 MNHEY, CDR2 SVGAGI. The CDR3 loop spans 14 amino acids. The CDR3 bases are TGTGCCAGCAGTCATGGACTAGCGGGGAATGAGCAGTTCTTC. Protein product: CASSHGLAGNEQFF.

The rearrangement links TRBV6-2 or TRBV6-3 to TRBJ2-3, with 9 bases identical to TRBD1. This CDR3 has 18 residues. V shed 2 bases and J 2 bases; nucleotides not matched to a gene: 11. Germline CDR1 and CDR2: MNHEY and SVGEGT. The CDR3 nucleotides read TGTGCCAGCAGTTACGGCCTTGGACAGGGGACGTTCACAGATACGCAGTATTTT. Translation: CASSYGLGQGTFTDTQYF.

The chain is built from TRBV11-3 and TRBJ2-5, with a weak D call TRBD1 (5 bases). V lost 0 bases, J lost 2 bases, and 10 bases lay in between. The CDR3 is made up of 15 amino acids. Per germline, CDR1 SGHNT and CDR2 YENEEA. CDR3 in DNA: TGTGCCAGCAGCTTAGAGGGCTCAGGGCAAGAGACCCAGTACTTC. Translating it yields CASSLEGSGQETQYF.

The chain joins TRBV6-5 to TRBJ1-5; the D is unclear. V lost 6 bases, J lost 2 bases, and 11 bases lay in between. Per germline, CDR1 MNHEY and CDR2 SVGAGI. The CDR3 sequence is 14 residues long. CDR3 coding DNA: TGTGCCAGCAGGGAGGCTTTCGGCAATCAGCCCCAGCATTTT. Protein: CASREAFGNQPQHF.

The V and J genes are TRBV27 and TRBJ1-1; D is uncertain. The V end was cut by 0 bases, the J end by 1 base, with 15 bases between. Germline loops: CDR1 MNHEY, CDR2 SMNVEV (reference sequence). CDR3 length: 17 amino acids. The CDR3 loop reads CASSLSGTPYTNTEAFF. CDR3 DNA sequence: TGTGCCAGCAGTTTATCGGGCACCCCGTATACGAACACTGAAGCTTTCTTT.

J is TRBJ2-1 and V is TRBV4-3; 14 bases align to TRBD2. The germline gives CDR1 LGHNA, CDR2 YSLEER. This CDR3 is built from 14 residues. V lost 3 bases to trimming and J lost 10 bases; unmatched junction nucleotides: 2. The CDR3 bases are TGCGCCAGCAGCCAGGGACTAGCGGGGGAAGAGCAGTTCTTC. Translated: CASSQGLAGEEQFF.

The rearrangement links TRBV5-1 to TRBJ2-5; 9 positions match TRBD1. From germline, CDR1 is SGHRS and CDR2 YFSETQ. V shed 4 bases and J 4 bases; nucleotides not matched to a gene: 8. CDR3 length: 15 residues. CDR3 in amino acids: CASSLQGAKAETQYF. CDR3 DNA sequence: TGCGCCAGCAGCCTACAGGGGGCGAAGGCAGAGACCCAGTACTTC.

This rearrangement joins TRBV11-2 to TRBJ1-2; possible D gene TRBD1, 5 bases. The germline V gene encodes CDR1 SGHAT and CDR2 FQNNGV. V was clipped by 0 bases and J by 7 bases, with 9 bases between them. This CDR3 spans 13 amino acids. CDR3 amino acids: CASSLEGVAGYTF. CDR3 bases: TGTGCCAGCAGCTTAGAAGGGGTTGCTGGCTACACCTTC. Based on the CDR3 plus reference TRBV11-2 and TRBJ1-2, the full variable domain is EAGVAQSPRYKIIEKRQSVAFWCNPISGHATLYWYQQILGQGPKLLIQFQNNGVVDDSQLPKDRFSAERLKGVDSTLKIQPAKLEDSAVYLCASSLEGVAGYTFGSGTRLTVV.

The chain has TRBV10-3 and TRBJ2-7, with 8 bases fitting TRBD2. This CDR3 contains 19 residues. The V gene's germline CDR1 is ENHRY and CDR2 SYGVKD. J was trimmed by 1 base and V by 4 bases; bases with no gene match: 18. CDR3 DNA sequence: TGTGCCATCAGTGGGGGGGGGACTAGAGAAGGTAGAAATTCCTACGAGCAGTACTTC. This codes for CAISGGGTREGRNSYEQYF.

This clone appeared a few times. This CDR3 is CASSLVSGQGPYEQYF. Written as DNA, the CDR3 is TGTGCCAGCAGCTTAGTGTCGGGACAGGGACCCTACGAGCAGTACTTC. The gene calls are TRBV7-9 and TRBJ2-7; TRBD1 agrees at 9 bases. The germline V gene has CDR1 SEHNR and CDR2 FQNEAQ (reference sequence). The CDR3 sequence is 16 residues long. The ends lost 1 base at V and 2 bases at J; junction bases unmatched: 6.

This clone was detected once. The chain links TRBV4-2 to TRBJ1-1, with TRBD1 matching over 8 bases. The germline V gene has CDR1 LGHNA and CDR2 YNFKEQ. Trimming at V came to 1 base and at J to 11 bases, leaving 12 bases not matched to a gene. The CDR3 spans 15 residues. The DNA for the CDR3 is TGTGCCAGCAGCCAAGTAGTCCAGGGGGCGCGAGGGGCTTTCTTT. Its protein is CASSQVVQGARGAFF.

This clone was detected once. The chain combines TRBV27 with TRBJ1-5, with D possibly matching TRBD1 (5 bases). The CDR3 runs to 16 residues. The germline V gene has CDR1 MNHEY and CDR2 SMNVEV (reference sequence). V lost 5 bases and J 0 bases, leaving 14 bases between the germline ends. CDR3 DNA sequence: TGTGCCAGCAGTCCGCGACGACAGACTAGCAATCAGCCCCAGCATTTT. Translated: CASSPRRQTSNQPQHF.

The chain links TRBV30 to TRBJ1-3; tentatively, D is TRBD1 (6 bases). Germline CDR1 and CDR2: GTSNPN and SVGIG (reference sequence). Trimming removed 3 bases at V and 3 bases at J, with 12 bases between. The CDR3 length is 14 residues. As DNA, the CDR3 is TGTGCCTGGAGGGGACAAATAGGTGGAAACACCATATATTTT. This encodes CAWRGQIGGNTIYF.

In the case of this clone: The junction departs from germline at one end; a sequencing error may be responsible. V is TRBV3-1 (or the pseudogene TRBV3-2) and J is TRBJ1-6; D might be TRBD1 (6 bases). Per germline, CDR1 LGHDT and CDR2 YNNKEL (reference sequence). The CDR3 is 16 residues long. CDR3 bases: TGTGCCAGCAGACAAGAGGGCAGGGGCTATAATTCACCCCTCCACTTT. Its protein is CASRQEGRGYNSPLHF.

This clone was observed a handful of times. V is TRBV30 and J is TRBJ1-2; D unresolved. Looked up from germline, CDR1 is GTSNPN and CDR2 is SVGIG (reference sequence). CDR3 length: 15 amino acids. V lost 8 bases to trimming and J lost 0 bases, with 19 bases between them. Written as DNA, the CDR3 is TGTGCCCGGCTCCCATTGGGCAGAGCTAACTATGGCTACACCTTC. Protein sequence: CARLPLGRANYGYTF.

This clone came up once. V and J are TRBV25-1 and TRBJ1-5, with 7 positions matching TRBD1. J was trimmed by 6 bases and V by 6 bases; bases with no gene match: 8. CDR3 length equals 14 residues. Germline V lookup: CDR1 MGHDK, CDR2 SYGVNS. The CDR3: CASSSDRSLQPQHF. The DNA of the CDR3 is TGTGCCAGCAGCTCGGACAGGAGCCTTCAGCCCCAGCATTTT.